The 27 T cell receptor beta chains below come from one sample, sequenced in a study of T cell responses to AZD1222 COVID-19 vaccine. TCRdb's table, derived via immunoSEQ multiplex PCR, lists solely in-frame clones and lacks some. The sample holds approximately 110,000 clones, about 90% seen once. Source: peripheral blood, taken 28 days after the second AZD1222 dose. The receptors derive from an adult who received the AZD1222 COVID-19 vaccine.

The CDR3 coding sequence is TGTGCCAGCAGCGTAGGCCCCAGTTCAAAGGATGGCTACACCTTC. Translation: CASSVGPSSKDGYTF. The chain employs TRBV9 and TRBJ1-2; D is undetermined. V shed 0 bases and J shed 6 bases, with 15 bases lying between them. The CDR3 totals 15 residues. Germline V gene sequence: CDR1 SGDLS, CDR2 YYNGEE.

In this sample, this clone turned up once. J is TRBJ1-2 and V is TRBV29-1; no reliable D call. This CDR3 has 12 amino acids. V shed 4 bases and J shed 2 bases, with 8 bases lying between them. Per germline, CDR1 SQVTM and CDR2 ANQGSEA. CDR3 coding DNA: TGCAGCGTTGTCCGCAGAAACTATGGCTACACCTTC. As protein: CSVVRRNYGYTF.

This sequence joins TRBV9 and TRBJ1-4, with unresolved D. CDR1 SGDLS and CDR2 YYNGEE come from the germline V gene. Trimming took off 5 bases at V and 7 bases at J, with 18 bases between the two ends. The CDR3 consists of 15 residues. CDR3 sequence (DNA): TGTGCCAGCAGTAGAACACCGGGCCGGGGTGAAAAACTGTTTTTT. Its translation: CASSRTPGRGEKLFF.

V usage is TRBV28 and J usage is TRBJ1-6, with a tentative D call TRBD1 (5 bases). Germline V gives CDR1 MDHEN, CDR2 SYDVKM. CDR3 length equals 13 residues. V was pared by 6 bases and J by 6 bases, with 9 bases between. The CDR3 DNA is TGTGCCAGCAGGGGGGACCCTAATTCACCCCTCCACTTT. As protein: CASRGDPNSPLHF.

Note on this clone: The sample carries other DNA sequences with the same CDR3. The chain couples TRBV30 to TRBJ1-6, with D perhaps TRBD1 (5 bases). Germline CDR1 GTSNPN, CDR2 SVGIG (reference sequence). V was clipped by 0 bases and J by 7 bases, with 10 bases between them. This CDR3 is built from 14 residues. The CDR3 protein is CAWSVTGGNSPLHF. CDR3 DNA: TGTGCCTGGAGTGTGACCGGGGGAAATTCACCCCTCCACTTT.

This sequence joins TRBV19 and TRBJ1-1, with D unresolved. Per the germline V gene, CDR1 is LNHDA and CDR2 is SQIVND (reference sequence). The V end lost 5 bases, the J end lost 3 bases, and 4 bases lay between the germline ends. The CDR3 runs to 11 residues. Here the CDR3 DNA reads TGTGCCAGTAGTTTCGACACTGAAGCTTTCTTT. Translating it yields CASSFDTEAFF.

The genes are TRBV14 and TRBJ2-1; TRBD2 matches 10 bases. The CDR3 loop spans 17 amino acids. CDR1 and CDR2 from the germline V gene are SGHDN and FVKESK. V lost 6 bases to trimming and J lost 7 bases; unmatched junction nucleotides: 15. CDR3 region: CASRPILPSGGTNEQFF. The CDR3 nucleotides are TGTGCCAGCAGACCCATTCTACCTAGCGGGGGAACTAATGAGCAGTTCTTC.

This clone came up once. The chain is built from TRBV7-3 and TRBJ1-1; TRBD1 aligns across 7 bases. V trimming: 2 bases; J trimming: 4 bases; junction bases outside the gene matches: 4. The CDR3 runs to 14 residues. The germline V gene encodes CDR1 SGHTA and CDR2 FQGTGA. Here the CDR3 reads CASSLGGGITEAFF. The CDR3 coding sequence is TGTGCCAGCAGCTTAGGAGGGGGCATCACTGAAGCTTTCTTT.

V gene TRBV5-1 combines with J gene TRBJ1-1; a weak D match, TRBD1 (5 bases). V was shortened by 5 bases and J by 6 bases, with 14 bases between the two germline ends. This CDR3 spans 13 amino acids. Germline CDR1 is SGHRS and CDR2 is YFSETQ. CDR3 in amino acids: CASSYRGTAEAFF. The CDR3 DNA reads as TGCGCCAGCAGTTATCGGGGGACGGCTGAAGCTTTCTTT. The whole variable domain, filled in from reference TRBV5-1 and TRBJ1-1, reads KAGVTQTPRYLIKTRGQQVTLSCSPISGHRSVSWYQQTPGQGLQFLFEYFSETQRNKGNFPGRFSGRQFSNSRSEMNVSTLELGDSALYLCASSYRGTAEAFFGQGTRLTVV.

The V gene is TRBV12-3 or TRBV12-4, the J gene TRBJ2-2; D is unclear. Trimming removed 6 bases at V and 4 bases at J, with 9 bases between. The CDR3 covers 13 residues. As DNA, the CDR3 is TGTGCCAGCAGCGGCTTTAGCACCGGGGAGCTGTTTTTT. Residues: CASSGFSTGELFF.

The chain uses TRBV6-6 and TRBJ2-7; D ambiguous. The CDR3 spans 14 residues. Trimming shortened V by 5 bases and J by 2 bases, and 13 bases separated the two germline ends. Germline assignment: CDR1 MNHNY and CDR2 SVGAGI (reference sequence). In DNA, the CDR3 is TGTGCCAGCAGTAGCGTCTCCGGTCCCTACGAGCAGTACTTC. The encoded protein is CASSSVSGPYEQYF.

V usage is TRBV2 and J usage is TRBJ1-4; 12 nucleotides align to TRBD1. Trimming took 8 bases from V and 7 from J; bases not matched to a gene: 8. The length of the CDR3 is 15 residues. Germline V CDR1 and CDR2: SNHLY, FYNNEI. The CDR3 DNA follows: TGTGCCAGCGGGGACAGGGGGCAAGAGGGTGAAAAACTGTTTTTT. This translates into CASGDRGQEGEKLFF.

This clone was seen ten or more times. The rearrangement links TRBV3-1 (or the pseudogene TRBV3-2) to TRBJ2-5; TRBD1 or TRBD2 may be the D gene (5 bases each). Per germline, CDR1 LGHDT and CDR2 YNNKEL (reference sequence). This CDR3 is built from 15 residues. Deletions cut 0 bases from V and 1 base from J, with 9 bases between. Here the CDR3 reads CASSQDWGFQETQYF. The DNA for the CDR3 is TGTGCCAGCAGCCAAGATTGGGGGTTCCAAGAGACCCAGTACTTC.

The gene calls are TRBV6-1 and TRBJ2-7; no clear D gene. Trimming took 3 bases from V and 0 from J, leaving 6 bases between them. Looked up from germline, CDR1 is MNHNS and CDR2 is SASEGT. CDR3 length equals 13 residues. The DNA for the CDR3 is TGTGCCAGCAGTGAGTACAGCTCCTACGAGCAGTACTTC. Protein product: CASSEYSSYEQYF.

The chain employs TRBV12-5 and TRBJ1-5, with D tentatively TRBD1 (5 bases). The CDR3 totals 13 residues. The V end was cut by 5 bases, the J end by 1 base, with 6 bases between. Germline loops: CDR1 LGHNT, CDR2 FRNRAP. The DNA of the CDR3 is TGTGCTAGTGGTCGGGACAGCAATCAGCCCCAGCATTTT. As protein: CASGRDSNQPQHF.

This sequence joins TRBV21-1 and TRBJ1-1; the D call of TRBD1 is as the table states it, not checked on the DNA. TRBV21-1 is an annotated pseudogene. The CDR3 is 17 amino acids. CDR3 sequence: CASSPQVRGQGNTEAFF. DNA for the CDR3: TGTGCCAGCAGCCCCCAGGTTAGGGGGCAGGGAAACACTGAAGCTTTCTTT.

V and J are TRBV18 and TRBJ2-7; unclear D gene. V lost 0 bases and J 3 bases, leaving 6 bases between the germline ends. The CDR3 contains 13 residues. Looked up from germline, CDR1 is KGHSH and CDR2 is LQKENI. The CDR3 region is CASSPPGYYEQYF. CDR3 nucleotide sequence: TGTGCCAGCTCACCACCAGGCTACTACGAGCAGTACTTC.

CDR3 coding DNA: TGTGCCAGCAGCGTAAAAGGATGGGGGACTAGCGGGATGTTTGAGCAGTTCTTC. It is translated as CASSVKGWGTSGMFEQFF. The chain has TRBV9 and TRBJ2-1, with 13 bases lining up with TRBD2. Germline CDR1 and CDR2: SGDLS and YYNGEE. The V gene end was trimmed by 1 base and the J gene end by 9 bases; junction bases not matched to a gene: 13. The CDR3 totals 18 residues.

The CDR3 DNA reads TGCGCCAGCAGCCAAGATCCAGGATTGAACACTGAAGCTTTCTTT. This codes for CASSQDPGLNTEAFF. The chain links TRBV4-3 to TRBJ1-1, with D uncertain. The germline CDR1 and CDR2 sequences are LGHNA and YSLEER. The CDR3 extends over 15 amino acids. Trimming removed 0 bases from V and 0 bases from J, with 8 bases in between.

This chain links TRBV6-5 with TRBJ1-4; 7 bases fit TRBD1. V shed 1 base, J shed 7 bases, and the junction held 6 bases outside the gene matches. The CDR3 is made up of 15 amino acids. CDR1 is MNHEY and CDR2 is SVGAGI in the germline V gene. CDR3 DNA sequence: TGTGCCAGCAGTTACTACCCGGGACAGAGTGAAAAACTGTTTTTT. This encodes CASSYYPGQSEKLFF.

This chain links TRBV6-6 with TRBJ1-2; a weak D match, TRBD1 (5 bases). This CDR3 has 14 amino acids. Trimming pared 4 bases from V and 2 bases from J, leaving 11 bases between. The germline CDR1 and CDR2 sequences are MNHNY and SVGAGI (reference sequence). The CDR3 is CASSFSQGNYGYTF. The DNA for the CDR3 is TGTGCCAGCAGTTTTAGTCAGGGAAACTATGGCTACACCTTC.

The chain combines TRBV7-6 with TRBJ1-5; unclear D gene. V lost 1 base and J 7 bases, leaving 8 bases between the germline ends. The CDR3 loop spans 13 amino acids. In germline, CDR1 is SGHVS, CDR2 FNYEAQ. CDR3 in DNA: TGTGCCAGCAGCTTAGATGCGTGGCAGCCCCAGCATTTT. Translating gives CASSLDAWQPQHF.

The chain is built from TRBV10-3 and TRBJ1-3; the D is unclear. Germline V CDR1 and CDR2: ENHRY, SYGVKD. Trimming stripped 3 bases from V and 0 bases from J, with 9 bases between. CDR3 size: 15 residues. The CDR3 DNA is TGTGCCATCAGTGATCAATTTGGCTCTGGAAACACCATATATTTT. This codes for CAISDQFGSGNTIYF.

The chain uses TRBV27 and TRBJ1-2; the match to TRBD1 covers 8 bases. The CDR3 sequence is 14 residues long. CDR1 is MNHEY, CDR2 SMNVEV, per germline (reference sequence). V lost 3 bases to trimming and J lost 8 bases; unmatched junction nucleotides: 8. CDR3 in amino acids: CASSFLDRAQGYTF. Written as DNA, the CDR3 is TGTGCCAGCAGTTTCCTGGACAGGGCGCAAGGCTACACCTTC.

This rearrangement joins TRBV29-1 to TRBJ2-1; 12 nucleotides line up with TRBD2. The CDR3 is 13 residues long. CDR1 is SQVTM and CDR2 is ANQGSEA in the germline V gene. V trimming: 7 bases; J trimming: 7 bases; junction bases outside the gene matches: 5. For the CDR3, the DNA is TGCAGCGCTGCTAGCGGGGGGGCGAATGAGCAGTTCTTC. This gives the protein CSAASGGANEQFF.

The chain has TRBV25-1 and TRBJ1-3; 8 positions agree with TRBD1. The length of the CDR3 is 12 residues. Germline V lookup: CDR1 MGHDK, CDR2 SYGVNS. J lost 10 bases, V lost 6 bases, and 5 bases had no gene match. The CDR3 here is CASRDRVSTIYF. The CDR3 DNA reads TGTGCCAGCAGGGACAGGGTGAGTACCATATATTTT.

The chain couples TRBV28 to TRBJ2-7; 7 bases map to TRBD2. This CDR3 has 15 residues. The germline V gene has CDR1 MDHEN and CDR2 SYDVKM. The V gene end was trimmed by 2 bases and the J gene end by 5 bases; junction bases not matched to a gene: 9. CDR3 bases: TGTGCCAGCAGTTTACCGGGACTACCATTCAACGAGCAGTACTTC. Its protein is CASSLPGLPFNEQYF.